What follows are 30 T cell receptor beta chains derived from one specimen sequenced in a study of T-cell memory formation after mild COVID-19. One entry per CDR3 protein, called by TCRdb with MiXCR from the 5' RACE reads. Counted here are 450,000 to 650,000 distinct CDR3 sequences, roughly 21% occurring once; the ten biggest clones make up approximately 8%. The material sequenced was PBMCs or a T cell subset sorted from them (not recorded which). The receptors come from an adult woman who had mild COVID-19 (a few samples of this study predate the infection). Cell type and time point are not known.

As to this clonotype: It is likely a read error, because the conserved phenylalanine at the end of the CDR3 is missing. The CDR3 DNA reads as TGTGCCAGCAGCTTTGCCGGGGGGGCACGTTACGAGCAGTACTTA. The encoded protein is CASSFAGGARYEQYL. This rearrangement joins TRBV12-3 or TRBV12-4 to TRBJ2-7; 8 bases are a match to TRBD2. The V segment lost 6 bases and the J segment 4 bases; nucleotides outside the gene matches: 11. The CDR3 contains 15 residues.

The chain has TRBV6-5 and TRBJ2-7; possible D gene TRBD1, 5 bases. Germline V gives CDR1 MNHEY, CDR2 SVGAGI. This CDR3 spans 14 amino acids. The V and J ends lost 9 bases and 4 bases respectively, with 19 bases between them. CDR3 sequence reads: CASRATAPIYEQYF. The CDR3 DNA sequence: TGTGCCAGTCGAGCGACAGCACCAATTTACGAGCAGTACTTC.

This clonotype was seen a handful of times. CDR3 amino acids: CASSQTGLAQETQYF. CDR3 nucleotide sequence: TGCGCCAGCAGCCAAACAGGACTAGCCCAAGAGACCCAGTACTTC. This rearrangement joins TRBV4-1 to TRBJ2-5; 8 bases line up with TRBD2. The germline CDR1 and CDR2 sequences are MGHRA and YSYEKL. After removal of 2 bases from V and 1 base from J, the junction contained 3 bases not matched to a gene. The length of the CDR3 is 15 residues.

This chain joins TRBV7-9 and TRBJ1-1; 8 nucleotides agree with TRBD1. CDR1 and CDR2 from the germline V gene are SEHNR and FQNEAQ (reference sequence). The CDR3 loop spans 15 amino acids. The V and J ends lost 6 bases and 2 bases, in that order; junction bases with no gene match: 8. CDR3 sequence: CASRPSRGRNTEAFF. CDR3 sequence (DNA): TGTGCCAGCAGACCCAGCAGGGGGCGAAACACTGAAGCTTTCTTT.

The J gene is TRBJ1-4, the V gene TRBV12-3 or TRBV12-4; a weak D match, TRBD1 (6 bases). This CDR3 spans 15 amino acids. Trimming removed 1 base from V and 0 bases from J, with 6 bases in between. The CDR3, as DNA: TGTGCCAGCAGTTTAGGACAGGCAACTAATGAAAAACTGTTTTTT. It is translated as CASSLGQATNEKLFF.

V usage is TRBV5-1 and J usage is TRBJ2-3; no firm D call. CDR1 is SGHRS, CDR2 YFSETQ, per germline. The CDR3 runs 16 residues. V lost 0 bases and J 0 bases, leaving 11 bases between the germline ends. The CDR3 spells CASSLVVGFSTDTQYF. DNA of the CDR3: TGCGCCAGCAGCTTGGTTGTCGGATTTAGCACAGATACGCAGTATTTT. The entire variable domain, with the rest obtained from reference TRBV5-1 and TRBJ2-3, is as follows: KAGVTQTPRYLIKTRGQQVTLSCSPISGHRSVSWYQQTPGQGLQFLFEYFSETQRNKGNFPGRFSGRQFSNSRSEMNVSTLELGDSALYLCASSLVVGFSTDTQYFGPGTRLTVL.

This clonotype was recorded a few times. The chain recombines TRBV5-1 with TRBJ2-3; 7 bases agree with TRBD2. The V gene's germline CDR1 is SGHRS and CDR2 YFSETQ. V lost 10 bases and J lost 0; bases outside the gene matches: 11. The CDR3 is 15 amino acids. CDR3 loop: CASQREGHSTDTQYF. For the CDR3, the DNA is TGCGCCTCCCAAAGGGAGGGGCATAGCACAGATACGCAGTATTTT.

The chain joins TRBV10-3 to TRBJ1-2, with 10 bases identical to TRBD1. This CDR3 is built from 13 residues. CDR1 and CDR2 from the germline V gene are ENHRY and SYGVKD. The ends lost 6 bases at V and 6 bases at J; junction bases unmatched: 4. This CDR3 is CAISQDRGDGYTF. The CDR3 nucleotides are TGTGCCATCAGCCAGGACAGGGGGGATGGCTACACCTTC.

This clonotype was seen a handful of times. In DNA form, the CDR3 reads TGCGCCAGCAGCTGGAGCCAGGGGGCCGGGGAGCTGTTTTTT. Residues: CASSWSQGAGELFF. The J gene is TRBJ2-2, the V gene TRBV5-1; 7 bases map to TRBD1. V lost 3 bases to trimming and J lost 6 bases; unmatched junction nucleotides: 5. Per germline, CDR1 SGHRS and CDR2 YFSETQ. The CDR3 is 14 amino acids.

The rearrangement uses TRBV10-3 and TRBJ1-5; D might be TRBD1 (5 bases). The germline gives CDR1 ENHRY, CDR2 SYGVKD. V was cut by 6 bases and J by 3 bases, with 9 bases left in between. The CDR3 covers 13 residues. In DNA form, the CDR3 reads TGTGCCATCAGGGGGGATCCCAATCAGCCCCAGCATTTT. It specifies CAIRGDPNQPQHF.

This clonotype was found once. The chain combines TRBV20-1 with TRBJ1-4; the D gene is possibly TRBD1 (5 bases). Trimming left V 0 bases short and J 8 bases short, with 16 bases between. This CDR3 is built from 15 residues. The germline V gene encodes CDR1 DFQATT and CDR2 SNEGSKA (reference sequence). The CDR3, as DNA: TGCAGTGCTAGAGAGGGCGGCAGGGAGGGGGAAAAACTGTTTTTT. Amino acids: CSAREGGREGEKLFF.

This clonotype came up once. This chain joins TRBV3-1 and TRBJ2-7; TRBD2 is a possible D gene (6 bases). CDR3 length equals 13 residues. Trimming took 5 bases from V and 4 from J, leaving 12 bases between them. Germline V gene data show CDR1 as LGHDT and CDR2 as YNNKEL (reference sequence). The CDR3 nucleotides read TGTGCCAGCAGCATCGGAGGGAGATACGAGCAGTACTTC. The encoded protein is CASSIGGRYEQYF.

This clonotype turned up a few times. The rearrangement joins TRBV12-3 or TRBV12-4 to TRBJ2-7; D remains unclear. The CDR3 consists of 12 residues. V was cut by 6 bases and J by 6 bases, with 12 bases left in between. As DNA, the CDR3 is TGTGCCAGCAGGCCTTCTGTTGGCGAGCAGTACTTC. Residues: CASRPSVGEQYF.

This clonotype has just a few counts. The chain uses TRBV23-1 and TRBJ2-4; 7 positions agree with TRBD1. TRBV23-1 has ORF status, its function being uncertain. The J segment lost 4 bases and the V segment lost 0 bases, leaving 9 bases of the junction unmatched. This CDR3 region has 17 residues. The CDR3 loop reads CASSQSNRGAPKNIQYF. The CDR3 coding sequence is TGCGCCAGCAGTCAATCAAACAGGGGCGCACCAAAAAACATTCAGTACTTC.

CDR3 bases: TGTGCCAGCAGCTTAGTCCCCCAGGGAGGGAGCGAGCAGTACTTC. Translated: CASSLVPQGGSEQYF. This rearrangement joins TRBV11-3 to TRBJ2-7, with TRBD2 matching 7 bases. The CDR3 totals 15 residues. V lost 1 base and J lost 6; bases outside the gene matches: 9. The germline CDR1 and CDR2 sequences are SGHNT and YENEEA.

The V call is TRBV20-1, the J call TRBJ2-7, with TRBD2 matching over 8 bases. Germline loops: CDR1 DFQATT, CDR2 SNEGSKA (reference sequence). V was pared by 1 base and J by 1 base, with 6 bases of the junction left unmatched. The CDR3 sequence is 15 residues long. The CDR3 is CSARGRLAGSYEQYF. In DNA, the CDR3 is TGCAGTGCTAGAGGTCGATTAGCGGGGTCCTACGAGCAGTACTTC.

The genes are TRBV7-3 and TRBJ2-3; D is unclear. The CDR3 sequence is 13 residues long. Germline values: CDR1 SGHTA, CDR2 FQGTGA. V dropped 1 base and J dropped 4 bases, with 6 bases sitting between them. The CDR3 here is CASSLKSADTQYF. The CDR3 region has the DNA TGTGCCAGCAGCTTAAAATCCGCAGATACGCAGTATTTT.

CDR3 sequence reads: CASSLTGTGGYGYTF. The DNA for the CDR3 is TGTGCCAGCAGCTTGACCGGGACAGGGGGCTATGGCTACACCTTC. This chain connects TRBV5-6 to TRBJ1-2; the match to TRBD1 covers 11 bases. Germline values: CDR1 SGHDT, CDR2 YYEEEE. This CDR3 has 15 amino acids. V was clipped by 1 base and J by 4 bases; unmatched bases: 3.

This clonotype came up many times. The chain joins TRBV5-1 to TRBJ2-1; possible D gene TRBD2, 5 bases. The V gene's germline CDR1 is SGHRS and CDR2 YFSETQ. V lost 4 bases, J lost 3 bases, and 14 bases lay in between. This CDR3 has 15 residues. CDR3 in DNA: TGCGCCAGCAGCCCTGCTAGCTCAGGCTACAATGAGCAGTTCTTC. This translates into CASSPASSGYNEQFF.

The CDR3 region is CASSTPGSTYEQYF. The CDR3 bases are TGTGCCAGTAGTACCCCCGGCTCGACCTACGAGCAGTACTTC. This sequence joins TRBV19 and TRBJ2-7; D not resolved. The CDR3 covers 14 residues. Trimming left V 4 bases short and J 2 bases short, with 12 bases between. Per the germline V gene, CDR1 is LNHDA and CDR2 is SQIVND (reference sequence). The full variable domain, completed using reference TRBV19 and TRBJ2-7, is DGGITQSPKYLFRKEGQNVTLSCEQNLNHDAMYWYRQDPGQGLRLIYYSQIVNDFQKGDIAEGYSVSREKKESFPLTVTSAQKNPTAFYLCASSTPGSTYEQYFGPGTRLTVT.

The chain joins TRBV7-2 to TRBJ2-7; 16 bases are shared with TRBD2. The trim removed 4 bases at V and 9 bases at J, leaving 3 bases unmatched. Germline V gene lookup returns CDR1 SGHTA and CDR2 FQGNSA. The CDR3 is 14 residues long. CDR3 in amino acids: CASSSGTSGRVQYF. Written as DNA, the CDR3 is TGTGCCAGCAGCTCCGGGACTAGCGGGAGGGTGCAGTACTTC.

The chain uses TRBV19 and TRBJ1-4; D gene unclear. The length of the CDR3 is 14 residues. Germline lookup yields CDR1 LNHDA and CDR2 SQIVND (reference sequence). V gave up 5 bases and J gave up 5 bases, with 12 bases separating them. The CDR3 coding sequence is TGTGCCAGTAGTGCCCGGGTCGGAAATGAAAAACTGTTTTTT. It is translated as CASSARVGNEKLFF.

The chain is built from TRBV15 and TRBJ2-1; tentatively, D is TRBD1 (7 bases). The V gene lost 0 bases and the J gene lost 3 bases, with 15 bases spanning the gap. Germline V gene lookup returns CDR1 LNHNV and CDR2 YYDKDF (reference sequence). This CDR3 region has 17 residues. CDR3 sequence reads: CATSRDRAGQSYNEQFF. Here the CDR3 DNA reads TGTGCCACCAGCAGAGATCGGGCGGGACAGAGCTACAATGAGCAGTTCTTC. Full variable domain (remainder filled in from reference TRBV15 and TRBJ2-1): DAMVIQNPRYQVTQFGKPVTLSCSQTLNHNVMYWYQQKSSQAPKLLFHYYDKDFNNEADTPDNFQSRRPNTSFCFLDIRSPGLGDTAMYLCATSRDRAGQSYNEQFFGPGTRLTVL.

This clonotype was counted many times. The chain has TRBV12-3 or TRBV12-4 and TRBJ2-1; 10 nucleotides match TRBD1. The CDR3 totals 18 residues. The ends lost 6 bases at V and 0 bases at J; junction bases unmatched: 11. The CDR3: CASSVDRGYSSSYNEQFF. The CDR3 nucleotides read TGTGCCAGCAGCGTGGACAGGGGGTACTCAAGCTCCTACAATGAGCAGTTCTTC.

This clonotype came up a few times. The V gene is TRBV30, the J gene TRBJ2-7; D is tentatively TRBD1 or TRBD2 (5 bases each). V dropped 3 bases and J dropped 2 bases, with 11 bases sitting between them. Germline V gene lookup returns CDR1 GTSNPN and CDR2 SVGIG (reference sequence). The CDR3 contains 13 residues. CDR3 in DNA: TGTGCCTGGAGGCATGGGACGACCTACGAGCAGTACTTC. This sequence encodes CAWRHGTTYEQYF.

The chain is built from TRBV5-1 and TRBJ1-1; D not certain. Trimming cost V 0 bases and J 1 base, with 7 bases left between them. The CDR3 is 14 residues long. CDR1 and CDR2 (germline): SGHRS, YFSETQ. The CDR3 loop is CASSLARGNTEAFF. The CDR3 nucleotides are TGCGCCAGCAGCTTGGCTAGAGGGAACACTGAAGCTTTCTTT.

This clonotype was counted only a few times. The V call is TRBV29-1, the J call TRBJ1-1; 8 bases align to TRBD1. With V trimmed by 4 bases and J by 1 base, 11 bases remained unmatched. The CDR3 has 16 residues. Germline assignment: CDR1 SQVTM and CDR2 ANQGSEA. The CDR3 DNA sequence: TGCAGCGTTGTGTTCCAGGGGGCCGTTAGGAACACTGAAGCTTTCTTT. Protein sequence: CSVVFQGAVRNTEAFF.

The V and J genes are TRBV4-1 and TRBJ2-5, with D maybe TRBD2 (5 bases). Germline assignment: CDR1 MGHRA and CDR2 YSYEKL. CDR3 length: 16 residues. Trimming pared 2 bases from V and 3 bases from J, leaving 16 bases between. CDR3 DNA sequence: TGCGCCAGCAGCCAAACGATCCCCCGGCGGGAAGAGACCCAGTACTTC. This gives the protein CASSQTIPRREETQYF.

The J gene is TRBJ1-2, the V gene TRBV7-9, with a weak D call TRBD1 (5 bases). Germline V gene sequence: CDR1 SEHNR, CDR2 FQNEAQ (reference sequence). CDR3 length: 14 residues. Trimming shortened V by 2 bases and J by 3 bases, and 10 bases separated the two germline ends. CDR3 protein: CASSLFGRDYGYTF. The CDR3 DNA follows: TGTGCCAGCAGCTTATTTGGCAGGGACTATGGCTACACCTTC. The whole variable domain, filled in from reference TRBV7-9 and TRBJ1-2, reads DTGVSQNPRHKITKRGQNVTFRCDPISEHNRLYWYRQTLGQGPEFLTYFQNEAQLEKSRLLSDRFSAERPKGSFSTLEIQRTEQGDSAMYLCASSLFGRDYGYTFGSGTRLTVV.

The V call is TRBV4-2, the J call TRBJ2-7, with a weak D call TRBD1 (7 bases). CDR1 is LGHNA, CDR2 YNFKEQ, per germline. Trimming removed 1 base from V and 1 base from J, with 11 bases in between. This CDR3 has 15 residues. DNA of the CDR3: TGTGCCAGCAGCCAAGTCGCAGGGGGGTCCTACGAGCAGTACTTC. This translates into CASSQVAGGSYEQYF.